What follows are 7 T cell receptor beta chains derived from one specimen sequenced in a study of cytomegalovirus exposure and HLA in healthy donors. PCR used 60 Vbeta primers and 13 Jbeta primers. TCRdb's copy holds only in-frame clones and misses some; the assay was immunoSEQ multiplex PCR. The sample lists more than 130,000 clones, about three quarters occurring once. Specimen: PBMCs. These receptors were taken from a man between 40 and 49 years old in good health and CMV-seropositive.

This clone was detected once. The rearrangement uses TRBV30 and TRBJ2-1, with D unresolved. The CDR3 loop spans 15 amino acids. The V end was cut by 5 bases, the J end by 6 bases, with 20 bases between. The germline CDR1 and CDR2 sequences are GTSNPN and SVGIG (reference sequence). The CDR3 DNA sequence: TGTGCCTGGGGAATTAGCAGCCCTCGCCCCAATGAGCAGTTCTTC. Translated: CAWGISSPRPNEQFF.

CDR3 region: CATSSEDRGRAYEQYF. CDR3 coding DNA: TGTGCCACCAGCAGCGAGGACAGGGGAAGGGCGTACGAGCAGTACTTC. The gene calls are TRBV15 and TRBJ2-7, with TRBD1 matching over 9 bases. Germline values: CDR1 LNHNV, CDR2 YYDKDF (reference sequence). With V trimmed by 3 bases and J by 4 bases, 10 bases remained unmatched. This CDR3 region has 16 residues.

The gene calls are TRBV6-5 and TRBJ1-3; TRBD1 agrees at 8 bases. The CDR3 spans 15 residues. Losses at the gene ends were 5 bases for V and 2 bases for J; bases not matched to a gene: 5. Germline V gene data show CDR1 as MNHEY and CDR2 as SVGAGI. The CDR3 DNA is TGTGCCAGCAGTGCCCCGACAGGGGCTGGAAACACCATATATTTT. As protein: CASSAPTGAGNTIYF.

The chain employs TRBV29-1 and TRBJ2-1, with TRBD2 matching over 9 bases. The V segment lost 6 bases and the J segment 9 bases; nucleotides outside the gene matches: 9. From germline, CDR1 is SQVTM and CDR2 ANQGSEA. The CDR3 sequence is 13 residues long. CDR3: CSVTLAGEVEQFF. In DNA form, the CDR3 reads TGCAGCGTAACCTTAGCGGGAGAGGTTGAGCAGTTCTTC.

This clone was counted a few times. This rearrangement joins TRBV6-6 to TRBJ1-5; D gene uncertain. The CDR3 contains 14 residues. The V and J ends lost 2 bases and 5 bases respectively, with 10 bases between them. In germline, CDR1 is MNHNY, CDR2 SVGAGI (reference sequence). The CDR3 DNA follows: TGTGCCAGCAGTTACGGAGCGGGTCATCAGCCCCAGCATTTT. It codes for CASSYGAGHQPQHF.

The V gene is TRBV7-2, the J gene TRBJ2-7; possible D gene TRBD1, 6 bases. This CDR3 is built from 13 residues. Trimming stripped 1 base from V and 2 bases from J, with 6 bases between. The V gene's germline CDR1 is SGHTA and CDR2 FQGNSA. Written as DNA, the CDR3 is TGTGCCAGCAGCTTAGGGGGGCCCTACGAGCAGTACTTC. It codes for CASSLGGPYEQYF.

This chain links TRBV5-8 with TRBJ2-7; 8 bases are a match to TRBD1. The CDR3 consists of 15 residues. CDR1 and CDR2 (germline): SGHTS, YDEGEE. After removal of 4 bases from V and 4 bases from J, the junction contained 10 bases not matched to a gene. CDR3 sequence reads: CASSGEDRDWYEQYF. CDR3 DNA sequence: TGTGCCAGCAGCGGAGAGGACAGGGATTGGTACGAGCAGTACTTC.